A single sample gave rise to the 3 T cell receptor beta chains below, sequenced in a study of cytomegalovirus exposure and HLA in healthy donors. 13 Jbeta primers and 60 Vbeta primers were used for the PCR. Sequencing was performed with immunoSEQ multiplex PCR; in TCRdb, only in-frame clones are kept and a portion is missing. The sample holds 140,000 or so clones, 80% to 90% seen once. Sequenced sample: PBMCs. All receptors come from a woman aged 40 to 55 in good health and CMV-seropositive.

This clone has a single count. The rearrangement uses TRBV10-2 and TRBJ2-3, with D possibly TRBD2 on 5 matching bases. CDR3 length: 13 residues. The germline V and J ends were trimmed by 6 bases and 2 bases, with 9 bases remaining between them. CDR1 is WSHSY, CDR2 SAAADI, per germline. CDR3 amino acids: CASRGASTDTQYF. The CDR3 DNA reads as TGCGCCAGCAGGGGAGCGTCCACAGATACGCAGTATTTT.

This rearrangement joins TRBV28 to TRBJ2-5; TRBD1 might be the D (5 bases). The end of the DNA fits TRBJ2-7 better, so the J call may be wrong. Germline V CDR1 and CDR2: MDHEN, SYDVKM. The CDR3 has 14 residues. This CDR3 is CASSFRARVYEQYF. The CDR3 nucleotides are TGTGCCAGCAGTTTCCGTGCCAGGGTCTACGAGCAGTACTTC.

The rearrangement joins TRBV28 to TRBJ1-1; the D is unclear. The CDR3 length is 13 residues. V lost 7 bases, J lost 5 bases, and 14 bases lay in between. Per the germline V gene, CDR1 is MDHEN and CDR2 is SYDVKM. CDR3: CASTRNRRTEAFF. The CDR3 DNA is TGTGCCAGCACAAGGAATCGGAGGACTGAAGCTTTCTTT.